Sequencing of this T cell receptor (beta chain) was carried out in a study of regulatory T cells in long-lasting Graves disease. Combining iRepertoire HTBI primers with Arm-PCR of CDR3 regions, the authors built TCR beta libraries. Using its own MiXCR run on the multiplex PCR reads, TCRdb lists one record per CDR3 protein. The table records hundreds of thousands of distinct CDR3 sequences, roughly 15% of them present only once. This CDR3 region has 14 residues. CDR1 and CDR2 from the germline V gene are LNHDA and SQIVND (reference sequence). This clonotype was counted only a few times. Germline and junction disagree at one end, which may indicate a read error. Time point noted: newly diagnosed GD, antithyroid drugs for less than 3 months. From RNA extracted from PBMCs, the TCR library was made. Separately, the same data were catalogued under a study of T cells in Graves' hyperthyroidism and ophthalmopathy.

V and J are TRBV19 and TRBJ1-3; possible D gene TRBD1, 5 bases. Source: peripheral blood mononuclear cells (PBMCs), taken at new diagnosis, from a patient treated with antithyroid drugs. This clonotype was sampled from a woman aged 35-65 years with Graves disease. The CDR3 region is CASRIGTTGNTIYF. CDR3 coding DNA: TGTGCCAGTAGGATAGGGACCACTGGAAACACCATATATTTT.